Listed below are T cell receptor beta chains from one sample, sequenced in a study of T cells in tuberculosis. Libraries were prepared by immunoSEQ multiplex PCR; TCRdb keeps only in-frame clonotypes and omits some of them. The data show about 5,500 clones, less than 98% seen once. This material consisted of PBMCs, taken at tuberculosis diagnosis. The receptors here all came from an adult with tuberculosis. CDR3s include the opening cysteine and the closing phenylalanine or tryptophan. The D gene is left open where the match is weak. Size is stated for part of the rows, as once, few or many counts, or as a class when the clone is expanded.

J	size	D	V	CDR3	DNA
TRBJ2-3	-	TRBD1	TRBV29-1	CSGSPGQGSDTQYF	TGCAGCGGGTCCCCGGGACAGGGGAGCGATACGCAGTATTTT
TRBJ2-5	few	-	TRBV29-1	CRVRGTQYF	TGCAGAGTTCGAGGGACCCAGTACTTC
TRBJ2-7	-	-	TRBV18	CASSAVEGGYEQYF	TGTGCCAGCTCAGCGGTAGAGGGTGGTTACGAGCAGTACTTC
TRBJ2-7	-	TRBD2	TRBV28	CASQLAGGASYEQYF	TGTGCCAGTCAGCTAGCGGGAGGGGCCTCCTACGAGCAGTACTTC
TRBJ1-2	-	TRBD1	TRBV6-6	CASSLSRGEGYTF	TGTGCCAGCAGTTTATCCAGGGGGGAGGGCTACACCTTC
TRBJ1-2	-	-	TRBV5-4	CASGFGQSYGYTF	TGTGCCAGCGGCTTTGGGCAGAGCTATGGCTACACCTTC
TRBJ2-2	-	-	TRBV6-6	CASSWDFTGELFF	TGTGCCAGCAGTTGGGACTTCACCGGGGAGCTGTTTTTT
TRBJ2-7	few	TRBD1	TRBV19	CASSIESGQGAPLSDYEQYF	TGTGCCAGTAGTATAGAGAGTGGCCAGGGGGCTCCCCTTTCGGACTACGAGCAGTACTTC
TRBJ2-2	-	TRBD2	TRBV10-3	CAISEELAGVNTGELFF	TGTGCCATCAGTGAGGAACTAGCGGGGGTGAACACCGGGGAGCTGTTTTTT
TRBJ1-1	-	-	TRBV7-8	CASSPARGEDTEAFF	TGTGCCAGCAGCCCCGCCCGGGGTGAGGACACTGAAGCTTTCTTT
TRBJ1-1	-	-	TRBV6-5	CASSYGLITGYTEAFF	TGTGCCAGCAGTTACGGGTTGATCACAGGGTACACTGAAGCTTTCTTT
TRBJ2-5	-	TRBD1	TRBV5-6	CASTDGTAQETQYF	TGTGCCAGCACCGACGGGACAGCACAAGAGACCCAGTACTTC
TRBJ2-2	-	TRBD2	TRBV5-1	CASSLALAGDTGELFF	TGCGCCAGCAGCTTGGCCCTAGCGGGGGACACCGGGGAGCTGTTTTTT
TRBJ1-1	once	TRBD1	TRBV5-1	CASSRGQGSLNTEAFF	TGCGCCAGCAGCCGGGGACAGGGAAGCTTGAACACTGAAGCTTTCTTT
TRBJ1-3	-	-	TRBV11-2	CASSLLSGSGNTIYF	TGTGCCAGCAGCTTGTTGTCGGGCTCTGGAAACACCATATATTTT
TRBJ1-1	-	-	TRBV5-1	CASSLVPPMEAEAFF	TGCGCCAGCAGCTTGGTCCCCCCTATGGAGGCTGAAGCTTTCTTT
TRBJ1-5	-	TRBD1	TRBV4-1	CASSQGGQGNQPQHF	TGCGCCAGCAGCCAAGGGGGACAGGGCAATCAGCCCCAGCATTTT
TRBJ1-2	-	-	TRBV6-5	CASSGYGQRRGYTF	TGTGCCAGCAGCGGCTACGGACAAAGGCGTGGCTACACCTTC
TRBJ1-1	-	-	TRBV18	CASSPTGGSGTEAFF	TGTGCCAGCTCCCCCACGGGGGGGTCGGGCACTGAAGCTTTCTTT
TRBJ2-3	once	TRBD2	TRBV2	CASSGLLAGSGTQYF	TGTGCCAGCAGTGGATTACTAGCGGGAAGTGGTACGCAGTATTTT
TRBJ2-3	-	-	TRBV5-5	CASSFILSTDTQYF	TGTGCCAGCAGCTTTATCCTTAGCACAGATACGCAGTATTTT
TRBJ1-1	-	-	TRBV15	CATSSFRVGTEAFF	TGTGCCACCAGCTCATTCAGGGTGGGCACTGAAGCTTTCTTT
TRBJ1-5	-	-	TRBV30	CAWNRGADSNQPQHF	TGTGCCTGGAACCGGGGGGCCGATAGCAATCAGCCCCAGCATTTT
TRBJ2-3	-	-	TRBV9	CASSVVATDTQYF	TGTGCCAGCAGCGTAGTGGCCACAGATACGCAGTATTTT
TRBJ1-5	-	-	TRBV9	CASSPRPSGQPQHF	TGTGCCAGCAGCCCACGGCCCTCGGGTCAGCCCCAGCATTTT
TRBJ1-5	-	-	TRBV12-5	CASGLFSGSNQPQHF	TGTGCTAGTGGTTTGTTTTCAGGGTCCAATCAGCCCCAGCATTTT